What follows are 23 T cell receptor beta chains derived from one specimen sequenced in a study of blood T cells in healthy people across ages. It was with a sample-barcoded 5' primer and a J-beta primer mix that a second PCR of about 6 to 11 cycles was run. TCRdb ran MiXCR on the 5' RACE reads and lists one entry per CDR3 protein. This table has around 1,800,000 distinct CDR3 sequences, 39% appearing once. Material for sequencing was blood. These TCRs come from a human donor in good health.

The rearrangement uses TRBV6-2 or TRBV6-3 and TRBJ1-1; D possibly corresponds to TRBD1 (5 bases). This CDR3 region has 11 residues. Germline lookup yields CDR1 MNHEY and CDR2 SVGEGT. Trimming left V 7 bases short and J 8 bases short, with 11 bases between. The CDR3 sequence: CASNWGPEAFF. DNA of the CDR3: TGTGCCAGCAACTGGGGCCCCGAAGCTTTCTTT.

CDR3 sequence (DNA): TGCAGTGCTGGCGGCACTGAAGCTTTCTTT. It encodes CSAGGTEAFF. This chain connects TRBV20-1 to TRBJ1-1; no firm D call. Per the germline V gene, CDR1 is DFQATT and CDR2 is SNEGSKA (reference sequence). The CDR3 runs 10 residues. The V end was cut by 5 bases, the J end by 4 bases, with 5 bases between.

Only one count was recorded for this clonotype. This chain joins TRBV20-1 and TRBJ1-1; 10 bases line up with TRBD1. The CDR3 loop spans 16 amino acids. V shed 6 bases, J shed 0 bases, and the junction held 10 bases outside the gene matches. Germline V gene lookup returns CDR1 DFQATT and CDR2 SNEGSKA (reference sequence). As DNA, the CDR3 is TGCAGTGCAGCCAACCCGGGACAGGGGATGAACACTGAAGCTTTCTTT. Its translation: CSAANPGQGMNTEAFF.

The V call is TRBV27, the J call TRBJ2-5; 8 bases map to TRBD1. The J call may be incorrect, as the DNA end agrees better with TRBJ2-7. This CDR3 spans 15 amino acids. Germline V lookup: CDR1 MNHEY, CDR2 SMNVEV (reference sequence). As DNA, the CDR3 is TGTGCCAGCAGTTCCCTCGTGATCACAGGGGGCGAGCAGTACTTC. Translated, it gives CASSSLVITGGEQYF.

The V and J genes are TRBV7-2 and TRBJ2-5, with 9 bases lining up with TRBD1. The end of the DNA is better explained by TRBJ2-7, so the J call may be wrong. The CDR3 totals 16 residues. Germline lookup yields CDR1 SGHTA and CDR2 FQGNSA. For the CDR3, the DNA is TGTGCCAGCAGCTTAGCGCCCGGACAGGGGCTCAACGAGCAGTACTTC. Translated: CASSLAPGQGLNEQYF.

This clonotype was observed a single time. The CDR3 nucleotides read TGTGCCAGCGTTAAGACAGGGAGAAGGGAAGCTTTCTTT. Protein sequence: CASVKTGRREAFF. The J gene is TRBJ1-1, the V gene TRBV6-5; 7 nucleotides match TRBD1. The CDR3 has 13 amino acids. Per the germline V gene, CDR1 is MNHEY and CDR2 is SVGAGI. Germline trimming cut 8 bases from V and 8 bases from J; bases unmatched to any gene: 11.

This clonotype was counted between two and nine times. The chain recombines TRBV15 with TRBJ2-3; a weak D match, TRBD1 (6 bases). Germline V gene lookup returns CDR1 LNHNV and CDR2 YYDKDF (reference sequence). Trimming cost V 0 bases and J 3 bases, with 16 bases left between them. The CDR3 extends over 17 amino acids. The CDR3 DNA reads TGTGCCACCAGCAGAGATACAGGGCCTGTCGGAACAGATACGCAGTATTTT. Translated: CATSRDTGPVGTDTQYF.

The CDR3, as DNA: TGTGCCAGCAGCTTAGTTATAGGCAGGGACTATGAGCAGTTCTTC. Protein: CASSLVIGRDYEQFF. V and J are TRBV7-8 and TRBJ2-1, with a tentative D call TRBD2 (6 bases). V shed 1 base and J shed 8 bases, with 15 bases lying between them. This CDR3 is built from 15 residues. Germline lookup yields CDR1 SGHVS and CDR2 FQNEAQ.

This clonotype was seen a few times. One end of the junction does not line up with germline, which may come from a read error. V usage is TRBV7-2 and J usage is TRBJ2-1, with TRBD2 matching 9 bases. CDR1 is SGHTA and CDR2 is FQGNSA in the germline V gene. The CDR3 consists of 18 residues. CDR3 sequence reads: CASSLGFSGGLSYNEQFF. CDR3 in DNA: TGTGCCAGCAGCTTGGGGTTTAGCGGGGGCCTCTCCTATAATGAGCAGTTCTTC.

The CDR3 loop reads CASSSVYNQPQHF. CDR3 DNA: TGTGCCAGCAGTTCCGTCTACAATCAGCCCCAGCATTTT. The chain recombines TRBV6-6 with TRBJ1-5; D call uncertain. Trimming pared 4 bases from V and 3 bases from J, leaving 7 bases between. This CDR3 is 13 amino acids long. Germline CDR1 and CDR2: MNHNY and SVGAGI (reference sequence).

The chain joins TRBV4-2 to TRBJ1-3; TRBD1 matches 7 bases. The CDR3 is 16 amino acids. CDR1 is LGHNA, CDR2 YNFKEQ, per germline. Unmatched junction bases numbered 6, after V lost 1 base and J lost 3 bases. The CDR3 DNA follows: TGTGCCAGCAGCCAAGTAGGGGGCGCGGATGGAAACACCATATATTTT. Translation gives CASSQVGGADGNTIYF.

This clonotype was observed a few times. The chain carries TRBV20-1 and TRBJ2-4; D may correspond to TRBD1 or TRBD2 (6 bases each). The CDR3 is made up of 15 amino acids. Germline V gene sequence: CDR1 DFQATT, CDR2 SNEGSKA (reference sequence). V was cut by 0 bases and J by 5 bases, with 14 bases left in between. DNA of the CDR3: TGCAGTGCTAGAGATCGCCGAAGGGGGGAAAACATTCAGTACTTC. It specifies CSARDRRRGENIQYF.

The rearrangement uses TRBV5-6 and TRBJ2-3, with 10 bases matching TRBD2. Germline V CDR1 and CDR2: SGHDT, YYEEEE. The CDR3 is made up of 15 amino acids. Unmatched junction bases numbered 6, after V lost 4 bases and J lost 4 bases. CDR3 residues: CASSQSGGVADTQYF. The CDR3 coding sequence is TGTGCCAGCAGCCAAAGCGGGGGGGTGGCAGATACGCAGTATTTT.

The CDR3 coding sequence is TGTGCCAGTCGACCACGAGACGGACTAGCGGGGGCCCAAAACATTCAGTACTTC. Its protein is CASRPRDGLAGAQNIQYF. The chain combines TRBV6-2 or TRBV6-3 with TRBJ2-4; 13 bases fit TRBD2. The V segment lost 9 bases and the J segment 5 bases; nucleotides outside the gene matches: 16. CDR1 and CDR2 from the germline V gene are MNHEY and SVGEGT. The CDR3 covers 18 residues.

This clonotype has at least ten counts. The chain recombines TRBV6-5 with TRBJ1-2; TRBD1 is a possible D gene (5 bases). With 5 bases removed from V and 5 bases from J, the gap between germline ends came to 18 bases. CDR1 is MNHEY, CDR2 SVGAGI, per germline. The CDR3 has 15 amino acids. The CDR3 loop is CASSNRGRVGYGYTF. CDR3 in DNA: TGTGCCAGCAGTAACCGGGGGAGGGTTGGATATGGCTACACCTTC.

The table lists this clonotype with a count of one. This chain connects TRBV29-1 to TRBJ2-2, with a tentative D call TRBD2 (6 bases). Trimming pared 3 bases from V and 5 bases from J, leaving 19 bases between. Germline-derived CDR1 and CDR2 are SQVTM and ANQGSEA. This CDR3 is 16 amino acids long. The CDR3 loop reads CSVEDLRLEGTGELFF. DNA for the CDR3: TGCAGCGTTGAGGACCTTCGGTTGGAGGGGACCGGGGAGCTGTTTTTT.

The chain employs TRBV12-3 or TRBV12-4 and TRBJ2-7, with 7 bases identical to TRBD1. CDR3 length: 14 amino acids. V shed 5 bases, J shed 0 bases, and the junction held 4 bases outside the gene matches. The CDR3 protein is CASSAWDSSYEQYF. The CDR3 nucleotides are TGTGCCAGCAGTGCATGGGACAGCTCCTACGAGCAGTACTTC.

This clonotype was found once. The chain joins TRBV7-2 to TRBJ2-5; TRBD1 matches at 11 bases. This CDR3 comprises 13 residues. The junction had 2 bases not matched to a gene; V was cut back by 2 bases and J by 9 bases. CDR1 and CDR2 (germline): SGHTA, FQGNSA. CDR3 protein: CASSLKGQGAQYF. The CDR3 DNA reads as TGTGCCAGCAGCTTAAAGGGACAGGGGGCCCAGTACTTC.

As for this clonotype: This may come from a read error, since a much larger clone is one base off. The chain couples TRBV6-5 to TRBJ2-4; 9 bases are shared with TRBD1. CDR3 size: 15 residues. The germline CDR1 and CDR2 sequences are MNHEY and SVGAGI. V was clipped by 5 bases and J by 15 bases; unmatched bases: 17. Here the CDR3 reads CASSDDRGSLYERYF. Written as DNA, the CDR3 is TGTGCCAGCAGTGACGACAGGGGGTCCCTCTACGAGCGGTACTTC.

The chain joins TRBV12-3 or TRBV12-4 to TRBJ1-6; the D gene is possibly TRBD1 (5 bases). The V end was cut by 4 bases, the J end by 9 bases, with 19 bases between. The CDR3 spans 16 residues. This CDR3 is CASSSYPRVVGSPLHF. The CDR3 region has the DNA TGTGCCAGCAGTTCCTACCCCAGGGTTGTCGGTTCACCCCTCCACTTT.

CDR3 nucleotides: TGTGCCAGCAGGCCCTCGGCGGAGCTCACAGATACGCAGTATTTT. Encoded protein: CASRPSAELTDTQYF. This sequence joins TRBV27 and TRBJ2-3; no clear D. Trimming left V 6 bases short and J 2 bases short, with 15 bases between. The CDR3 is made up of 15 amino acids. Looked up from germline, CDR1 is MNHEY and CDR2 is SMNVEV (reference sequence).

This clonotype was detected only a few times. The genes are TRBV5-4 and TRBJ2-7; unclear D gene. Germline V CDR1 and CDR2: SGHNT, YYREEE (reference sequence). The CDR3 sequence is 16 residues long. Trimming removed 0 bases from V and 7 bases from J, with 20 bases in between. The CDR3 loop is CASSLASWSQTREQYF. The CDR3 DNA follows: TGTGCCAGCAGCTTGGCGTCATGGTCACAAACGCGGGAGCAGTACTTC.

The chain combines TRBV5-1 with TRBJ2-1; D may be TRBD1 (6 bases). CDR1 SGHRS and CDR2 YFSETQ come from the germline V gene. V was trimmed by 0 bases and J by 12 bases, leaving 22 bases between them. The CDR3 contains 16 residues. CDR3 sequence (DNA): TGCGCCAGCAGCTTGGGGGGACATGGGGGATTCCATGGGCAGTTCTTC. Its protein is CASSLGGHGGFHGQFF.